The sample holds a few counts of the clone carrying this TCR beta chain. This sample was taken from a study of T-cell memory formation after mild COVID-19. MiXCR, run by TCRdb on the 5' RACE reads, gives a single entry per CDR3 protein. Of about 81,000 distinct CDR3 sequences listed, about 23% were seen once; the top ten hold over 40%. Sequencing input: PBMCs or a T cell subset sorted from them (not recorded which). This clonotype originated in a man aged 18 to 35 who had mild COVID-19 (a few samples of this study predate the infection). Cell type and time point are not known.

CDR3 amino acids: CASNSGSGPLHF. CDR3 sequence (DNA): TGTGCCAGCAACTCCGGCTCGGGACCCCTCCACTTT. The rearrangement links TRBV7-6 to TRBJ1-6; D gene uncertain. The CDR3 consists of 12 residues. In germline, CDR1 is SGHVS, CDR2 FNYEAQ. V dropped 7 bases and J dropped 12 bases, with 13 bases sitting between them.